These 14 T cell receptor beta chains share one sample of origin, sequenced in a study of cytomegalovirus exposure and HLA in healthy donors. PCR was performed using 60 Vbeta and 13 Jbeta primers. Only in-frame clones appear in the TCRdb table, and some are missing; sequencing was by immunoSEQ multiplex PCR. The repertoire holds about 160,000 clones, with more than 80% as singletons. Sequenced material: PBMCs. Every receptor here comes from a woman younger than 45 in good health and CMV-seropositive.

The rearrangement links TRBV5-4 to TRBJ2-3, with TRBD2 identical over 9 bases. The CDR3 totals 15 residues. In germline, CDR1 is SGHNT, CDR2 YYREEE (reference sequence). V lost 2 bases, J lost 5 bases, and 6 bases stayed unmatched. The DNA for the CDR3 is TGTGCCAGCAGCTTAGGGCGGGGGGGCCTAGATACGCAGTATTTT. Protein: CASSLGRGGLDTQYF. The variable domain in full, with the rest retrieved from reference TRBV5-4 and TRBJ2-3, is ETGVTQSPTHLIKTRGQQVTLRCSSQSGHNTVSWYQQALGQGPQFIFQYYREEENGRGNFPPRFSGLQFPNYSSELNVNALELDDSALYLCASSLGRGGLDTQYFGPGTRLTVL.

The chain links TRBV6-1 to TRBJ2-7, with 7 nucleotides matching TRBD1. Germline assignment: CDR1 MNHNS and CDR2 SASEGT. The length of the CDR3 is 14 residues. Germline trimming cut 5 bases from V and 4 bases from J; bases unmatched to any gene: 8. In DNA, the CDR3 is TGTGCCAGCAGTAGGGGACAGACCTTTTACGAGCAGTACTTC. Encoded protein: CASSRGQTFYEQYF.

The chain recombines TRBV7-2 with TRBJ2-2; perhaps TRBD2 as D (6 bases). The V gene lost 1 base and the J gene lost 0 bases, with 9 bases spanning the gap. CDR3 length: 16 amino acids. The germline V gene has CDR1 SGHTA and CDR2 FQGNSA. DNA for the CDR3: TGTGCCAGCAGCTTAGACGGGAGCACGAACACCGGGGAGCTGTTTTTT. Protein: CASSLDGSTNTGELFF.

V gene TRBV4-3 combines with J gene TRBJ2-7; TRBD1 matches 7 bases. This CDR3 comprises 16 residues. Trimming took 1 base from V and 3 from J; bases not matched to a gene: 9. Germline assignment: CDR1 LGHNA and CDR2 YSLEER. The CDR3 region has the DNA TGCGCCAGCAGCCAAGTATTCGACAGGGAAGGCTACGAGCAGTACTTC. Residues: CASSQVFDREGYEQYF.

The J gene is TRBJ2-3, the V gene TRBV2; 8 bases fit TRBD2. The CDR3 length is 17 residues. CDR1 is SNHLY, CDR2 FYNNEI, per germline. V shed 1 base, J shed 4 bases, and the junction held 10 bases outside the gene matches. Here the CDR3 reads CASSEDGGGRGADTQYF. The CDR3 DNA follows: TGTGCCAGCAGTGAAGACGGCGGGGGGCGGGGTGCAGATACGCAGTATTTT.

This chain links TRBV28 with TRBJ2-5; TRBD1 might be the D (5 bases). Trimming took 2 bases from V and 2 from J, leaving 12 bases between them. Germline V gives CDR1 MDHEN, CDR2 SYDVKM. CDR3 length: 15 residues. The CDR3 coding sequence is TGTGCCAGCAGTTTAAGTCAGGGATGGCAAGAGACCCAGTACTTC. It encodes CASSLSQGWQETQYF. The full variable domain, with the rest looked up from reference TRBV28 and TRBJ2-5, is DVKVTQSSRYLVKRTGEKVFLECVQDMDHENMFWYRQDPGLGLRLIYFSYDVKMKEKGDIPEGYSVSREKKERFSLILESASTNQTSMYLCASSLSQGWQETQYFGPGTRLLVL.

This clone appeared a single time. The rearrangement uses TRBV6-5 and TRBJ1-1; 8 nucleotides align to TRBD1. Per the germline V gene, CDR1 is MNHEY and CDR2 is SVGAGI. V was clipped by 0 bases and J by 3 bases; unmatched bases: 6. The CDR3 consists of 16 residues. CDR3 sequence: CASSYSTGEVDTEAFF. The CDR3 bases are TGTGCCAGCAGTTACTCGACAGGGGAGGTGGACACTGAAGCTTTCTTT.

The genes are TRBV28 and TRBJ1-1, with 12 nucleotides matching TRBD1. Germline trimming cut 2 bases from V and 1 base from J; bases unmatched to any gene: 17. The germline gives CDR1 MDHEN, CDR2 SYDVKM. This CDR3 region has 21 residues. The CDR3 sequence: CASSLAPGTGGRKGRNTEAFF. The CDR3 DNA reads TGTGCCAGCAGTTTAGCTCCCGGGACAGGGGGCCGGAAGGGAAGGAACACTGAAGCTTTCTTT. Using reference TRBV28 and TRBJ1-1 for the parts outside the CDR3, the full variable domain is DVKVTQSSRYLVKRTGEKVFLECVQDMDHENMFWYRQDPGLGLRLIYFSYDVKMKEKGDIPEGYSVSREKKERFSLILESASTNQTSMYLCASSLAPGTGGRKGRNTEAFFGQGTRLTVV.

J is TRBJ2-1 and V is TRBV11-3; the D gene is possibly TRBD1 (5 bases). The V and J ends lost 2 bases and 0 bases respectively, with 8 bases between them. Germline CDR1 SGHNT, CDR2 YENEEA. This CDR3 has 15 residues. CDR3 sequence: CASSLRGNSYNEQFF. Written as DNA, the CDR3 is TGTGCCAGCAGCTTAAGGGGTAACTCCTACAATGAGCAGTTCTTC.

The CDR3 coding sequence is TGTGCCAGCAGCGTAGGCCAGTTCGGGGAAAAACTGTTTTTT. It encodes CASSVGQFGEKLFF. The chain combines TRBV5-5 with TRBJ1-4, with unresolved D. Trimming shortened V by 4 bases and J by 8 bases, and 15 bases separated the two germline ends. This CDR3 region has 14 residues. The germline V gene encodes CDR1 SGHKS and CDR2 YYEKEE (reference sequence).

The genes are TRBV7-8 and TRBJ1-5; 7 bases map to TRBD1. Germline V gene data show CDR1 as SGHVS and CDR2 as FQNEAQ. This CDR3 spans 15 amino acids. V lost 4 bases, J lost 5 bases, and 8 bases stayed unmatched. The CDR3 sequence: CASSSLTGDDQPQHF. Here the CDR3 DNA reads TGTGCCAGCAGCTCCCTCACAGGGGACGATCAGCCCCAGCATTTT. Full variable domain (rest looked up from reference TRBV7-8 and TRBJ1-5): GAGVSQSPRYKVAKRGQDVALRCDPISGHVSLFWYQQALGQGPEFLTYFQNEAQLDKSGLPSDRFFAERPEGSVSTLKIQRTQQEDSAVYLCASSSLTGDDQPQHFGDGTRLSIL.

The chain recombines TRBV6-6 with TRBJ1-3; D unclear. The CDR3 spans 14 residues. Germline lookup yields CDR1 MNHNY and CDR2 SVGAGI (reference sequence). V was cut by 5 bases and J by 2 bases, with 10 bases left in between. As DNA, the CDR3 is TGTGCCAGCAGTGGAGGAACCACTGGAAACACCATATATTTT. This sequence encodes CASSGGTTGNTIYF.

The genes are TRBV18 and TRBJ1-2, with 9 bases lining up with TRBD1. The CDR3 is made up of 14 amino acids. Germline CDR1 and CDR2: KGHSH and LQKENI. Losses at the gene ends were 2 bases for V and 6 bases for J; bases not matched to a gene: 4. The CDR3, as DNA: TGTGCCAGCTCACCAAACAGGGGGCGCGATGGCTACACCTTC. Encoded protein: CASSPNRGRDGYTF.

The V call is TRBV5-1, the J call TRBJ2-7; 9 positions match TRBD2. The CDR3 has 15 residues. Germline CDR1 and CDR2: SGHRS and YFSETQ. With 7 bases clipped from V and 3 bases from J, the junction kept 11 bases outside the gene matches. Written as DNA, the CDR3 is TGCGCCAGCTCGAGTGGGGCGGGGGGGGACTACGAGCAGTACTTC. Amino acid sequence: CASSSGAGGDYEQYF.